This T cell receptor beta chain originates from a study of blood T cell repertoires in COVID-19. Patients at the Seattle site were enrolled during active infection and followed longitudinally. Germline CDR1 SGHRS, CDR2 YFSETQ. The CDR3 is 13 amino acids. Trimming took 0 bases from V and 2 from J, leaving 4 bases between them. As handled by the study authors: Estimates of nucleated cell counts were drawn from the amplification of reference gene primers. The table came from immunoSEQ multiplex PCR; TCRdb's copy has only in-frame clones and leaves some out. The D gene and trimming were derived from the DNA, and the V and J assignments and clone size from that table. The sample contains around 120,000 clones, 90% of which appear only once.

Sequencing used peripheral blood. This TCR was recovered from a woman in her sixties with COVID-19, enrolled during active disease. The chain carries TRBV5-1 and TRBJ2-3; D call uncertain. The CDR3 protein is CASSLVFTDTQYF. CDR3 coding DNA: TGCGCCAGCAGCTTGGTCTTCACAGATACGCAGTATTTT.